This entry lists 24 T cell receptor beta chains sequenced from one sample in a study of T cell responses to AZD1222 COVID-19 vaccine. Using immunoSEQ multiplex PCR, the repertoire was profiled, and TCRdb retains in-frame clones only, with some absent. The data hold 90,000 to 130,000 clones, with about nine tenths observed a single time. Specimen: peripheral blood, collected on day 0 of AZD1222 vaccination. These receptors were taken from an adult in good health.

The chain has TRBV27 and TRBJ1-2; 7 bases are a match to TRBD1. The CDR3 covers 15 residues. Losses at the gene ends were 5 bases for V and 4 bases for J; bases not matched to a gene: 10. CDR1 is MNHEY, CDR2 SMNVEV, per germline (reference sequence). DNA of the CDR3: TGTGCCAGCAGTGTAAGGGACAGTTCAGTCTATGGCTACACCTTC. Translating it yields CASSVRDSSVYGYTF.

V and J are TRBV6-5 and TRBJ1-1, with D possibly being TRBD1 (5 bases). CDR1 and CDR2 (germline): MNHEY, SVGAGI. The CDR3 loop spans 14 amino acids. Trimming took off 2 bases at V and 5 bases at J, with 12 bases between the two ends. CDR3: CASSYGGSRTEAFF. CDR3 coding DNA: TGTGCCAGCAGTTACGGGGGAAGTAGGACTGAAGCTTTCTTT.

The chain uses TRBV11-2 and TRBJ1-1; D perhaps matches TRBD1 (5 bases). V was trimmed by 0 bases and J by 6 bases, leaving 11 bases between them. The CDR3 length is 14 residues. CDR1 and CDR2 (germline): SGHAT, FQNNGV. CDR3 sequence: CASSLDGGIAEAFF. The CDR3, as DNA: TGTGCCAGCAGCTTAGATGGGGGGATCGCTGAAGCTTTCTTT.

As concerns this clone: The same CDR3 is also encoded by other DNA sequences in this sample. The rearrangement uses TRBV28 and TRBJ1-2; no reliable D call. Germline V gives CDR1 MDHEN, CDR2 SYDVKM. The CDR3 spans 12 residues. Trimming stripped 5 bases from V and 4 bases from J, with 8 bases between. CDR3 protein: CASSPGSYGYTF. The CDR3 nucleotides are TGTGCCAGCAGTCCGGGGAGCTATGGCTACACCTTC.

The rearrangement links TRBV5-1 to TRBJ1-2; D is unclear. Germline V gene sequence: CDR1 SGHRS, CDR2 YFSETQ. The CDR3 consists of 11 residues. Trimming pared 5 bases from V and 8 bases from J, leaving 10 bases between. The CDR3 loop is CASRRIKGYTF. The CDR3 region has the DNA TGCGCCAGCAGAAGGATAAAAGGCTACACCTTC. Based on the CDR3 plus reference TRBV5-1 and TRBJ1-2, the full variable domain is KAGVTQTPRYLIKTRGQQVTLSCSPISGHRSVSWYQQTPGQGLQFLFEYFSETQRNKGNFPGRFSGRQFSNSRSEMNVSTLELGDSALYLCASRRIKGYTFGSGTRLTVV.

The genes are TRBV20-1 and TRBJ1-6, with D unresolved. Looked up from germline, CDR1 is DFQATT and CDR2 is SNEGSKA (reference sequence). The CDR3 is 11 amino acids. Trimming cost V 6 bases and J 11 bases, with 11 bases left between them. CDR3 DNA sequence: TGCAGTGCAGGCGATGAGGCACCCCTCCACTTT. This encodes CSAGDEAPLHF.

J is TRBJ2-2 and V is TRBV5-1, with 8 bases matching TRBD1. This CDR3 has 16 residues. J gave up 3 bases and V 0 bases, and 4 bases lay outside the gene matches. Germline CDR1 is SGHRS and CDR2 is YFSETQ. CDR3 in DNA: TGCGCCAGCAGCTTGGTGGGACAGGACTACACCGGGGAGCTGTTTTTT. This sequence encodes CASSLVGQDYTGELFF.

This clone was counted ten times or more. This rearrangement joins TRBV5-6 to TRBJ2-2; 10 bases match TRBD2. Trimming took 1 base from V and 1 from J; bases not matched to a gene: 4. CDR1 and CDR2 from the germline V gene are SGHDT and YYEEEE. The CDR3 totals 17 residues. For the CDR3, the DNA is TGTGCCAGCAGCTTGCCCGGACTAGCGGAGAACACCGGGGAGCTGTTTTTT. This encodes CASSLPGLAENTGELFF.

The chain employs TRBV25-1 and TRBJ2-1; no clear D gene. V lost 6 bases and J lost 8, with 8 bases in between. CDR1 MGHDK and CDR2 SYGVNS come from the germline V gene. The CDR3 has 11 residues. The CDR3 is CASSDGHEQFF. The CDR3 DNA sequence: TGTGCCAGCAGCGATGGGCATGAGCAGTTCTTC.

The chain employs TRBV5-8 and TRBJ1-4; D remains unclear. Germline CDR1 and CDR2: SGHTS and YDEGEE. V dropped 2 bases and J dropped 0 bases, with 11 bases sitting between them. The CDR3 has 16 amino acids. The CDR3 DNA follows: TGTGCCAGCAGCTTCTCTGGGATATCAACTAATGAAAAACTGTTTTTT. This sequence encodes CASSFSGISTNEKLFF.

A word on this clone: Within the sample, other DNA sequences also encode this same CDR3. J is TRBJ2-5 and V is TRBV18; TRBD2 is a possible D gene (5 bases). Germline V CDR1 and CDR2: KGHSH, LQKENI. Between the trimmed V and J ends, which lost 3 bases and 5 bases, there was a span of 10 bases. The CDR3 totals 13 residues. The CDR3 is CASSPGTGETQYF. CDR3 nucleotide sequence: TGTGCCAGCTCACCGGGAACGGGGGAGACCCAGTACTTC.

The rearrangement uses TRBV28 and TRBJ1-1; D perhaps matches TRBD1 (5 bases). The V and J ends lost 5 bases and 7 bases respectively, with 14 bases between them. The CDR3 totals 13 residues. Germline V gene data show CDR1 as MDHEN and CDR2 as SYDVKM. This CDR3 is CASSRSEGIEAFF. The CDR3 nucleotides read TGTGCCAGCAGTCGGTCCGAGGGGATTGAAGCTTTCTTT. Using reference TRBV28 and TRBJ1-1 for the parts outside the CDR3, the full variable domain is DVKVTQSSRYLVKRTGEKVFLECVQDMDHENMFWYRQDPGLGLRLIYFSYDVKMKEKGDIPEGYSVSREKKERFSLILESASTNQTSMYLCASSRSEGIEAFFGQGTRLTVV.

The chain carries TRBV5-1 and TRBJ1-4; D remains ambiguous. The CDR3 has 13 amino acids. Trimming took 1 base from V and 7 from J, leaving 8 bases between them. Per germline, CDR1 SGHRS and CDR2 YFSETQ. In DNA form, the CDR3 reads TGCGCCAGCAGCTTGCTTGTGGGTGAAAAACTGTTTTTT. Translating it yields CASSLLVGEKLFF.

This clone occurred once. The chain employs TRBV5-1 and TRBJ1-1, with D tentatively TRBD1 (5 bases). Per the germline V gene, CDR1 is SGHRS and CDR2 is YFSETQ. The CDR3 length is 13 residues. V was clipped by 4 bases and J by 4 bases, with 11 bases between them. This CDR3 is CASSLGPATEAFF. CDR3 DNA sequence: TGCGCCAGCAGCCTGGGACCGGCCACTGAAGCTTTCTTT.

CDR3: CASSFSGDRGPNQPQHF. The CDR3 DNA follows: TGTGCCAGCAGTTTCTCTGGGGACAGGGGCCCCAATCAGCCCCAGCATTTT. V is TRBV28 and J is TRBJ1-5; TRBD1 aligns across 10 bases. Germline values: CDR1 MDHEN, CDR2 SYDVKM. Trimming cost V 3 bases and J 3 bases; bases outside gene matches: 8. This CDR3 spans 17 amino acids.

This clone was seen only a few times. The V gene is TRBV27, the J gene TRBJ2-7; 9 bases fit TRBD1. Looked up from germline, CDR1 is MNHEY and CDR2 is SMNVEV (reference sequence). V lost 4 bases and J lost 6; bases outside the gene matches: 7. The CDR3 runs 14 residues. The CDR3, as DNA: TGTGCCAGCAGTTCCGGGACAGGGAGATCCGAGCAGTACTTC. Its translation: CASSSGTGRSEQYF.

The chain has TRBV5-1 and TRBJ2-7; 12 nucleotides line up with TRBD2. CDR1 SGHRS and CDR2 YFSETQ come from the germline V gene. The V segment lost 4 bases and the J segment 0 bases; nucleotides outside the gene matches: 5. The CDR3 extends over 16 amino acids. CDR3 residues: CASSIGTSGLSYEQYF. The CDR3 DNA is TGCGCCAGCAGCATCGGGACTAGCGGGCTCTCCTACGAGCAGTACTTC.

The chain carries TRBV6-5 and TRBJ2-7; 10 nucleotides match TRBD1. With V trimmed by 5 bases and J by 6 bases, 7 bases remained unmatched. Germline lookup yields CDR1 MNHEY and CDR2 SVGAGI. CDR3 length: 14 residues. In nucleotides, the CDR3 is TGTGCCAGCAGTCGCGACAGGGGGCATCTCGAGCAGTACTTC. It codes for CASSRDRGHLEQYF.

The V gene is TRBV11-2, the J gene TRBJ2-3, with 8 bases matching TRBD2. This CDR3 contains 16 residues. CDR1 is SGHAT and CDR2 is FQNNGV in the germline V gene. V lost 5 bases and J lost 1; bases outside the gene matches: 8. The CDR3 DNA sequence: TGTGCCAGCAGCCGTACAGCGGGGGTCGGCACAGATACGCAGTATTTT. It specifies CASSRTAGVGTDTQYF.

This clone is a singleton in its sample. CDR3 sequence (DNA): TGTGCCAGCAGTGGCGGGGGGGGTACAGAGACCCAGTACTTC. The encoded protein is CASSGGGGTETQYF. The chain links TRBV2 to TRBJ2-5; TRBD2 matches at 9 bases. The CDR3 sequence is 14 residues long. V was pared by 4 bases and J by 4 bases, with 4 bases of the junction left unmatched. CDR1 and CDR2 (germline): SNHLY, FYNNEI.

The chain uses TRBV30 and TRBJ2-7; tentatively, D is TRBD2 (5 bases). V was pared by 3 bases and J by 3 bases, with 12 bases between. The V gene's germline CDR1 is GTSNPN and CDR2 SVGIG (reference sequence). This CDR3 is built from 13 residues. In DNA form, the CDR3 reads TGTGCCTGGAGCGTCGCGGGCGGCTACGAGCAGTACTTC. This codes for CAWSVAGGYEQYF.

The J gene is TRBJ1-1, the V gene TRBV3-1 (or the pseudogene TRBV3-2); D remains ambiguous. Between the trimmed V and J ends, which lost 3 bases and 11 bases, there was a span of 22 bases. The germline CDR1 and CDR2 sequences are LGHDT and YNNKEL (reference sequence). CDR3 length: 15 amino acids. CDR3 in DNA: TGTGCCAGCAGCCATGGTTCCCGGGCCGTCGGTGGGGCTTTCTTT. It codes for CASSHGSRAVGGAFF.

V is TRBV2 and J is TRBJ1-3; no firm D call. V was pared by 4 bases and J by 0 bases, with 16 bases between. The CDR3 loop spans 17 amino acids. Germline V gene data show CDR1 as SNHLY and CDR2 as FYNNEI. The CDR3, as DNA: TGTGCCAGCAGTGCGGCCTCCGGGTCACTCTCTGGAAACACCATATATTTT. It codes for CASSAASGSLSGNTIYF.

This chain connects TRBV2 to TRBJ2-7, with D possibly being TRBD1 or TRBD2 (5 bases each). CDR3 length equals 13 residues. The germline V gene has CDR1 SNHLY and CDR2 FYNNEI. The CDR3 loop is CASRGWTNYEQYF. The CDR3 DNA reads as TGTGCGTCAAGAGGGTGGACAAACTACGAGCAGTACTTC.